The T cell receptor beta chain under discussion was sequenced for a study of blood T cell repertoires in COVID-19. The CDR3 extends over 12 amino acids. After removal of 5 bases from V and 8 bases from J, the junction contained 2 bases not matched to a gene. Profiling relied on immunoSEQ multiplex PCR, and the TCRdb table lists in-frame clones only, not all of them. The table shows about 170,000 clones, with about 80% occurring only once. This chain connects TRBV12-3 or TRBV12-4 to TRBJ1-4; 7 bases are a match to TRBD1. The specimen sequenced was peripheral blood. The source is a human donor with acute or convalescent COVID-19. The donor label of this sample is uncertain. CDR3 nucleotides: TGTGCCAGCAGTCCCAGGGGGGAAAAACTGTTTTTT. It specifies CASSPRGEKLFF.